Sequencing of this T cell receptor beta chain was carried out in a study of blood T cell dynamics during melanoma immunotherapy. The table came from immunoSEQ multiplex PCR; TCRdb's copy has only in-frame clones and leaves some out. Of 15,000 or so clones listed, under 90% are singletons. The CDR3 covers 14 residues. Germline CDR1 MNHEY, CDR2 SVGAGI. Trimming removed 2 bases at V and 10 bases at J, with 15 bases between. Time point indicated: pre-treatment baseline. Sampling occurred pretreatment (T0) and at week 3 (W3), after cycle one of checkpoint blockade. Response was assessed by RECIST 1.1 at 12 weeks, except a couple of rapid progressors.

The material sequenced was blood, taken from a patient treated with checkpoint blockade. The TCR was taken from a human donor with melanoma. The V and J genes are TRBV6-5 and TRBJ2-1; tentative D call: TRBD2 (5 bases). The CDR3, as DNA: TGTGCCAGCAGTTACGAAACGGCGGGTAGGGAGCAGTTCTTC. Translated: CASSYETAGREQFF.